One sample yielded the 10 T cell receptor beta chains listed below, sequenced in a study of T cells in Graves' hyperthyroidism and ophthalmopathy. Template material for amplifying TCR beta CDR3 regions consisted of RNA transcripts. The study used the HTBI primer set for a first-round RT-PCR of the TCR CDR3. TCRdb analysed the multiplex PCR reads with MiXCR anew, one entry per CDR3 protein. The sample carries hundreds of thousands of distinct CDR3 sequences, around a sixth recorded once. Sequenced material: blood. These receptors all stem from a woman between 45 and 60 years old with Graves' hyperthyroidism that later progressed to Graves' ophthalmopathy.

This clonotype was seen at least ten times. The CDR3 nucleotides read TGTGCCAGCTCACCCCCACAGGGATTTACTGGTGAAGCTTTCTTT. Translated, it gives CASSPPQGFTGEAFF. This chain joins TRBV18 and TRBJ1-1, with D perhaps TRBD1 (6 bases). The CDR3 spans 15 residues. Germline V gene data show CDR1 as KGHSH and CDR2 as LQKENI. Trimming removed 3 bases from V and 7 bases from J, with 18 bases in between.

This clonotype was found many times. This rearrangement joins TRBV5-1 to TRBJ2-2; no clear D gene. The CDR3 covers 15 residues. V was shortened by 4 bases and J by 5 bases, with 15 bases between the two germline ends. Per the germline V gene, CDR1 is SGHRS and CDR2 is YFSETQ. CDR3 DNA: TGCGCCAGCAGCCCCCGGGCGGTGGAGACCGGGGAGCTGTTTTTT. The encoded protein is CASSPRAVETGELFF.

CDR3 in amino acids: CASSPLRPTNEKLFF. CDR3 in DNA: TGTGCCAGCAGCCCACTACGGCCAACTAATGAAAAACTGTTTTTT. J is TRBJ1-4 and V is TRBV6-1, with D unresolved. Germline V gives CDR1 MNHNS, CDR2 SASEGT. V was cut by 6 bases and J by 0 bases, with 11 bases left in between. This CDR3 is 15 amino acids long.

This clonotype was observed a handful of times. The chain combines TRBV20-1 with TRBJ1-4; no reliable D call. V lost 5 bases and J 0 bases, leaving 7 bases between the germline ends. The CDR3 spans 13 residues. CDR1 is DFQATT and CDR2 is SNEGSKA in the germline V gene (reference sequence). CDR3 loop: CSAEFATNEKLFF. For the CDR3, the DNA is TGCAGTGCTGAATTTGCAACTAATGAAAAACTGTTTTTT.

The V call is TRBV6-1, the J call TRBJ2-7; 9 bases align to TRBD2. Germline V CDR1 and CDR2: MNHNS, SASEGT. Trimming took 7 bases from V and 0 from J; bases not matched to a gene: 7. The CDR3 is 15 amino acids. In nucleotides, the CDR3 is TGTGCCAGCAACATCGAGCGGGGGGTCTCCTACGAGCAGTACTTC. Protein product: CASNIERGVSYEQYF.

The genes are TRBV18 and TRBJ2-1; 11 nucleotides align to TRBD2. Trimming cost V 2 bases and J 5 bases; bases outside gene matches: 8. CDR1 KGHSH and CDR2 LQKENI come from the germline V gene. The CDR3 length is 17 residues. The CDR3 sequence is CASSPSLAGGIHNEQFF. CDR3 DNA sequence: TGTGCCAGCTCACCATCTCTAGCGGGGGGCATCCACAATGAGCAGTTCTTC. Complete variable domain (other parts from reference TRBV18 and TRBJ2-1): NAGVMQNPRHLVRRRGQEARLRCSPMKGHSHVYWYRQLPEEGLKFMVYLQKENIIDESGMPKERFSAEFPKEGPSILRIQQVVRGDSAAYFCASSPSLAGGIHNEQFFGPGTRLTVL.

In this sample, this clonotype turned up many times. This chain connects TRBV2 to TRBJ1-4, with 12 bases fitting TRBD1. With V trimmed by 7 bases and J by 6 bases, 6 bases remained unmatched. CDR1 is SNHLY, CDR2 FYNNEI, per germline. CDR3 length equals 15 residues. The CDR3 loop is CASTRDRGRHEKLFF. As DNA, the CDR3 is TGTGCCAGCACTAGGGACAGGGGGCGCCATGAAAAACTGTTTTTT.

This clonotype was seen a few times. This sequence joins TRBV27 and TRBJ2-7; TRBD2 is a possible D gene (6 bases). Germline CDR1 reads MNHEY; CDR2 reads SMNVEV (reference sequence). This CDR3 is built from 11 residues. The ends were cut back, 8 bases at V and 6 bases at J, with 11 bases in the middle. The CDR3 sequence: CASFLGGEQYF. For the CDR3, the DNA is TGTGCCAGCTTCCTGGGAGGCGAGCAGTACTTC.

The chain carries TRBV27 and TRBJ1-2; D not resolved. V was trimmed by 0 bases and J by 4 bases, leaving 6 bases between them. There are 13 residues in the CDR3. Germline CDR1 is MNHEY and CDR2 is SMNVEV (reference sequence). The CDR3 protein is CASSLSSIYGYTF. The CDR3 DNA follows: TGTGCCAGCAGTTTATCCAGCATCTATGGCTACACCTTC.

This clonotype was seen repeatedly, ten times or more. This rearrangement joins TRBV3-1 to TRBJ2-1; D uncertain. The CDR3 totals 16 residues. Germline V gene lookup returns CDR1 LGHDT and CDR2 YNNKEL (reference sequence). V shed 0 bases and J shed 0 bases, with 9 bases lying between them. CDR3: CASSQDLRSSYNEQFF. The CDR3 DNA reads as TGTGCCAGCAGCCAAGATTTACGGAGCTCCTACAATGAGCAGTTCTTC.